This paragraph covers one T cell receptor (beta chain) sequence. The antigen is undetermined. The CDR3 runs to 13 residues. The germline V gene encodes CDR1 GTSNPN and CDR2 SVGIG (reference sequence). V was cut by 2 bases and J by 1 base, with 8 bases left in between. This entry is derived from a study of beta chain features in type 1 diabetes. The wider study: Over all samples combined, some 99,000,000 sorted cells were examined.

Expressed TCRB transcripts got sequenced, as all isolated RNA was reverse transcribed. Clones were sequenced by immunoSEQ multiplex PCR, and TCRdb holds only the in-frame ones, with some missing. The data contain 150,000 or so clones, over 55% of them singletons. Overall study results and limits: Amplification by PCR could prefer shorter templates, with the same effect in patients and controls. In the patient group, naive, central memory and Treg TCRB repertoires seemed more alike than in the healthy donor group. Shorter TCRB CDR3s, moderately but significantly so, marked every one of the four CD4+ subsets in Type 1 diabetes patients.

CD45RO/CCR7/CD25/CD127/CD95/CD27 sorting isolated CD4+ naive, central memory, regulatory and stem cell-like memory cells. This rearrangement joins TRBV30 to TRBJ1-1, with D unclear. The sequenced material came from naive CD4+ T cells from blood. This clonotype was obtained from a man younger than 40 with type 1 diabetes. CDR3 coding DNA: TGTGCCTGGAGTATTCATAAGAACACTGAAGCTTTCTTT. This codes for CAWSIHKNTEAFF.